This T cell receptor (beta chain) derives from a study of blood T cell repertoires in COVID-19. The CDR3 sequence is 14 residues long. The V gene lost 2 bases and the J gene lost 5 bases, with 11 bases spanning the gap. CDR1 and CDR2 from the germline V gene are SGHRS and YFSETQ. Generated by immunoSEQ multiplex PCR, the TCRdb table keeps only in-frame clones and is missing some. This table has about 170,000 clones, around four fifths appearing once. The material sequenced was peripheral blood. The TCR originated in a woman older than 75 with COVID-19, enrolled during active disease. The chain uses TRBV5-1 and TRBJ2-1; D unclear. CDR3 coding DNA: TGCGCCAGCAGCTTCACAGAACGGAACAATGAGCAGTTCTTC. Encoded protein: CASSFTERNNEQFF.